This TCR beta chain originates from a study of shared clonotypes between healthy human individuals. To note about this clone: Its antigen is not known.

This CDR3 has 13 amino acids. Germline CDR1 reads SNHLY; CDR2 reads FYNNEI. With 7 bases removed from V and 1 base from J, the gap between germline ends came to 10 bases. The study, taken as a whole, reports: Depth of sequencing was expected to influence donor clonotype sharing.

Produced via immunoSEQ multiplex PCR; TCRdb's table is partial and in-frame only. The table lists fewer than 200,000 clones, approximately 62% of them singletons. The TCR sequence derives from a man under 40 in good health. The V call is TRBV2, the J call TRBJ1-1; D is ambiguous. Specimen: memory CD4+ T cells sorted from blood. The subset was: CD45RA-negative fraction. Here the CDR3 DNA reads TGTGCCAGCAAGGCCACCAGGAACACTGAAGCTTTCTTT. Protein product: CASKATRNTEAFF.